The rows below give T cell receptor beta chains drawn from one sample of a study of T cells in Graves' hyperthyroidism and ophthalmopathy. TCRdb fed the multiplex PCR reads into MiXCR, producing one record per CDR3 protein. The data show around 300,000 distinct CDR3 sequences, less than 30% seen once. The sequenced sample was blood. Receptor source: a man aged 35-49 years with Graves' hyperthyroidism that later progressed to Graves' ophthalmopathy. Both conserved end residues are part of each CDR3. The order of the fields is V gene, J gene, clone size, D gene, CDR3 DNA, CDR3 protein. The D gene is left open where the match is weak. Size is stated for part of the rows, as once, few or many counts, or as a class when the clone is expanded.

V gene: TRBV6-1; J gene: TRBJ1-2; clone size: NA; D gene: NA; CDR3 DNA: TGTGCCAGCGGCGTCTCGTCCTATGGCTACACCTTC; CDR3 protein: CASGVSSYGYTF
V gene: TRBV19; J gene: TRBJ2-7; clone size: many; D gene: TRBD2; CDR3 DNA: TGTGCCAGTAGTCGGCTTGGTCCTAGCGGTCCCTACGAGCAGTACTTC; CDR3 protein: CASSRLGPSGPYEQYF
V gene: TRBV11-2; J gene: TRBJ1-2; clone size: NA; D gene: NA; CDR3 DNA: TGTGCCAGCAGGGCCGAGGTAGGCGGCTACACCTTC; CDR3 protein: CASRAEVGGYTF
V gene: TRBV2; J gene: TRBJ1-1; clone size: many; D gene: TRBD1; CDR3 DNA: TGTGCCAGCACCGGACAGGGGGCCGCTGAAGCTTTCTTT; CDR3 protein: CASTGQGAAEAFF
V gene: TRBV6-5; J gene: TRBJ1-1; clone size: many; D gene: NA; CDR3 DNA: TGTGCCAGCAGTTACTCCAGGGACGGCGGAGCTTTCTTT; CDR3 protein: CASSYSRDGGAFF
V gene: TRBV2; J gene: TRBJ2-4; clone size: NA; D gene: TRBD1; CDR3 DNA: TGTGCCAGCAGTCCCCGGCCGGGACAGGGGACCAAAAACATTCAGTACTTC; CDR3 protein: CASSPRPGQGTKNIQYF
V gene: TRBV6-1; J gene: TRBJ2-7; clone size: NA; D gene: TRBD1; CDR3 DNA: TGTGCCTTAGGGACAGGGGTCCCCTACGAGCAGTACTTC; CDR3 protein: CALGTGVPYEQYF
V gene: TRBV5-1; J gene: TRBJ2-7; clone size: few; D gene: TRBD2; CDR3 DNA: TGCGCCAGCAGCTTATATATAGCGGGAGGTCTCGAGCAGTACTTC; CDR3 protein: CASSLYIAGGLEQYF
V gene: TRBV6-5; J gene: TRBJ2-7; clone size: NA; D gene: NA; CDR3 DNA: TGTGCCAGCAGTTACTCGGGGGACGAGCAGTACTTC; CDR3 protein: CASSYSGDEQYF
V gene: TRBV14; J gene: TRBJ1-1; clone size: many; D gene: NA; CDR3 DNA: TGTGCCAGCAGCCCCGTCGGGCCAATGAACACTGAAGCTTTCTTT; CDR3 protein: CASSPVGPMNTEAFF
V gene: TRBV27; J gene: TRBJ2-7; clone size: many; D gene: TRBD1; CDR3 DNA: TGTGCCAGCAGTACCACGGACAGGGGAGGTTACGAGCAGTACTTC; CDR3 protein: CASSTTDRGGYEQYF
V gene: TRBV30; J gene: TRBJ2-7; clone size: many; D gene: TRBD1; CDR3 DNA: TGTGCCTGGAGTGGACAGGGCTACGAGCAGTACTTC; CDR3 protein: CAWSGQGYEQYF
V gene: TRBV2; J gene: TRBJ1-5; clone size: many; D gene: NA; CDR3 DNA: TGTGCCAGCAATGGGGCCCCCACGAGGCAGCCCCAGCATTTT; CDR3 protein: CASNGAPTRQPQHF
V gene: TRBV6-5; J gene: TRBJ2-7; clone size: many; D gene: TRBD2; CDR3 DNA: TGTGCCAGCAGTTACTCCGCCCTAGCGGGAGGGTTCTACGAGCAGTACTTC; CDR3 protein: CASSYSALAGGFYEQYF
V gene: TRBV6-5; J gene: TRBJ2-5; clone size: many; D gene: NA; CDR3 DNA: TGTGCCAGCAGTTACGGTCAGGGTAGAGAGACCCAGTACTTC; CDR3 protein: CASSYGQGRETQYF
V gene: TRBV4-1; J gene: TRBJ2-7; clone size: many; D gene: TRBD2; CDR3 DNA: TGCGCCAGCAGCCAAGGGATCGGGGGGGACGAGCAGTACTTC; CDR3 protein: CASSQGIGGDEQYF
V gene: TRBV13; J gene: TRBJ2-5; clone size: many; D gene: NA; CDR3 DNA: TGTGCCAGCAGCCTCCTCGGGACAACACAAGAGACCCAGTACTTC; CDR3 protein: CASSLLGTTQETQYF
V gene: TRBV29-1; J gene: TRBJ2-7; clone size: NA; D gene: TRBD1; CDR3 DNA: TGCAGCGTTGATGGGACAGGCAAACAATCAAATAGATACGAGCAGTACTTC; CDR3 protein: CSVDGTGKQSNRYEQYF
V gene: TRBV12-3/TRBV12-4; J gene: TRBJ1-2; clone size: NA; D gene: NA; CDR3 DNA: TGTGCCAGCAGTTTTACACAGGGACTATTTAACTATGGCTACACCTTC; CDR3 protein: CASSFTQGLFNYGYTF
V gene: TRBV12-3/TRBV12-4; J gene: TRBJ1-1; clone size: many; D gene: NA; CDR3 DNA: TGTGCCAGCAGTTCTACAATTGAAGCTTTCTTT; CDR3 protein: CASSSTIEAFF
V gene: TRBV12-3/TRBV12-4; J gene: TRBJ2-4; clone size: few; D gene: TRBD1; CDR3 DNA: TGTGCCAGCAGTCCACCGGGACAGAGAGAGTACATTCAGTACTTC; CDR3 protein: CASSPPGQREYIQYF
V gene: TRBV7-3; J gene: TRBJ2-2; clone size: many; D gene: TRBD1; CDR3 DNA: TGTGCCAGCAGCCCCCCGGGACAGGGGGCTTCCGGGGAGCTGTTTTTT; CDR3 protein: CASSPPGQGASGELFF